The clone carrying this TCR beta chain is a singleton in its sample. This record comes from a study of control samples from healthy donors and cancer patients. Assay used: immunoSEQ multiplex PCR; TCRdb lists only in-frame clones, some missing. Of 75,000 or so clones in the sample, over 85% are singletons; the top ten hold around 5.5%. Germline values: CDR1 LGHNA, CDR2 YNFKEQ. The CDR3 covers 14 residues. Trimming shortened V by 0 bases and J by 4 bases, and 9 bases separated the two germline ends. Sequencing was done on a sample of PBMCs. The gene calls are TRBV4-2 and TRBJ1-2; D possibly corresponds to TRBD1 (5 bases). The source of this sequence is a man aged 55-75 years with colorectal cancer. The CDR3 loop is CASSQDWGAYGYTF. The CDR3 bases are TGTGCCAGCAGCCAAGATTGGGGCGCCTATGGCTACACCTTC.